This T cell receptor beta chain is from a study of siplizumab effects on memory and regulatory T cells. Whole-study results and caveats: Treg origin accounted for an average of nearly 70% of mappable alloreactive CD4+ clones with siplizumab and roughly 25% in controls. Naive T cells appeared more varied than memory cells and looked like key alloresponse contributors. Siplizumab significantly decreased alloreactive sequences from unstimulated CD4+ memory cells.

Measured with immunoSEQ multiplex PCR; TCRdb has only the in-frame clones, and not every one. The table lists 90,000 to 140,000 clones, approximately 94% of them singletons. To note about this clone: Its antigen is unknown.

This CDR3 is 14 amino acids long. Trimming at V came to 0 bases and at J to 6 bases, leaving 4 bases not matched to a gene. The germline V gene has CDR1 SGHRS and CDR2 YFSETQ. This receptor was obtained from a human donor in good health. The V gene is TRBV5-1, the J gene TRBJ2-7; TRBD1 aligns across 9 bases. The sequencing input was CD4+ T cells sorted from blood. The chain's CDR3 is CASSLDPDRGEQYF. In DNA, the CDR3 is TGCGCCAGCAGCTTGGACCCGGACAGGGGCGAGCAGTACTTC. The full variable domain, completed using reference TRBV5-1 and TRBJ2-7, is KAGVTQTPRYLIKTRGQQVTLSCSPISGHRSVSWYQQTPGQGLQFLFEYFSETQRNKGNFPGRFSGRQFSNSRSEMNVSTLELGDSALYLCASSLDPDRGEQYFGPGTRLTVT.